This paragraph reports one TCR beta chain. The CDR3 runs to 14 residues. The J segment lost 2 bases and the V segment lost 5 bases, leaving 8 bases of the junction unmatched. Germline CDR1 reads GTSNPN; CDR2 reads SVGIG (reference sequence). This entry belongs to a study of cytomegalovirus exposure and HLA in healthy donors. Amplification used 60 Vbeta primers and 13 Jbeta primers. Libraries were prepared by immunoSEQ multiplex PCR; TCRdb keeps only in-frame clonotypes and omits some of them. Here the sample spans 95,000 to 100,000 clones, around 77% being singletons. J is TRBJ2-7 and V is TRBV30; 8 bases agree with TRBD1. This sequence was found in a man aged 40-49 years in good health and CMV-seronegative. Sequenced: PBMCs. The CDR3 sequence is CAWARQGRTYEQYF. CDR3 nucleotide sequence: TGTGCCTGGGCCAGACAGGGGCGTACCTACGAGCAGTACTTC.